Listed below are T cell receptor beta chains from one sample, sequenced in a study of blood T cell repertoires in COVID-19. The repertoire was sequenced with immunoSEQ multiplex PCR; TCRdb's copy has only in-frame clones and lacks some. The sample holds 250,000 to 300,000 clones; roughly 87% are singletons and the top ten take 1%. Sequenced input: PBMCs or T cells enriched from blood (not recorded which). Receptor source: a woman under 40 who had recovered from COVID-19. The CDR3 runs from the conserved cysteine through the conserved F or W. Fields, in order: clone size, J gene, V gene, D gene, CDR3 protein, CDR3 DNA. D genes are given only for firm matches. Not every row has a clone size; where given, it reads once, few, many or a size class.

clone_size: -; j_call: TRBJ2-7; v_call: TRBV5-8; d_call: -; cdr3_aa: CASSLVGGISEQYF; cdr3_nt: TGTGCCAGCAGCTTGGTGGGGGGAATCAGCGAGCAGTACTTC
clone_size: -; j_call: TRBJ1-5; v_call: TRBV5-1; d_call: TRBD1; cdr3_aa: CASSLGFGDSLNQPQHF; cdr3_nt: TGCGCCAGCAGCTTGGGTTTTGGGGACAGCCTCAATCAGCCCCAGCATTTT
clone_size: few; j_call: TRBJ1-6; v_call: TRBV7-6; d_call: TRBD1; cdr3_aa: CASSLEGQGRGSPLHF; cdr3_nt: TGTGCCAGCAGCTTAGAGGGACAGGGCCGGGGTTCACCCCTCCACTTT
clone_size: -; j_call: TRBJ2-4; v_call: TRBV18; d_call: TRBD2; cdr3_aa: CASSLGLAGGILAKNIQYF; cdr3_nt: TGTGCCAGCTCACTTGGACTAGCGGGAGGGATACTAGCCAAAAACATTCAGTACTTC
clone_size: -; j_call: TRBJ1-2; v_call: TRBV19; d_call: TRBD1; cdr3_aa: CASSAQGAPGYGYTF; cdr3_nt: TGTGCCAGTAGTGCACAGGGGGCGCCCGGCTATGGCTACACCTTC
clone_size: once; j_call: TRBJ1-1; v_call: TRBV7-2; d_call: TRBD1; cdr3_aa: CASRGGGGGLTEAFF; cdr3_nt: TGTGCCAGCAGGGGAGGAGGGGGCGGTCTCACTGAAGCTTTCTTT
clone_size: -; j_call: TRBJ2-6; v_call: TRBV18; d_call: TRBD2; cdr3_aa: CASSTISDSGISGANVLTF; cdr3_nt: TGTGCCAGCTCAACCATATCAGATAGCGGGATTTCTGGGGCCAACGTCCTGACTTTC
clone_size: -; j_call: TRBJ2-1; v_call: TRBV9; d_call: TRBD2; cdr3_aa: CASSPSGSLDYNEQFF; cdr3_nt: TGTGCCAGCAGCCCGAGCGGGAGCTTAGACTACAATGAGCAGTTCTTC
clone_size: -; j_call: TRBJ1-1; v_call: TRBV4-3; d_call: -; cdr3_aa: CASSQDIRGYTEAFF; cdr3_nt: TGCGCCAGCAGCCAAGATATTAGGGGTTACACTGAAGCTTTCTTT
clone_size: once; j_call: TRBJ2-7; v_call: TRBV27; d_call: -; cdr3_aa: CASSLRGRKTYEQYF; cdr3_nt: TGTGCCAGCAGTTTAAGGGGGAGAAAAACCTACGAGCAGTACTTC
clone_size: -; j_call: TRBJ1-5; v_call: TRBV25-1; d_call: TRBD1; cdr3_aa: CASSRQGEQPQHF; cdr3_nt: TGTGCCAGCAGCCGACAGGGTGAACAGCCCCAGCATTTT
clone_size: -; j_call: TRBJ1-1; v_call: TRBV29-1; d_call: -; cdr3_aa: CSVEGGPEAFF; cdr3_nt: TGCAGCGTTGAGGGGGGGCCTGAAGCTTTCTTT